Presented here are 8 T cell receptor beta chains from one specimen sequenced in a study of T cells in Graves' hyperthyroidism and ophthalmopathy. Amplification targeted TCR beta CDR3 regions from RNA transcripts. The primer set for the first-round RT-PCR of the TCR CDR3 was HTBI. Using its own MiXCR run on the multiplex PCR reads, TCRdb lists one record per CDR3 protein. The repertoire consists of 200,000 to 300,000 distinct CDR3 sequences, with approximately 24% occurring once and the leading ten covering around 32%. Material: blood. Source of these receptors: a woman aged 35 to 49 with Graves' ophthalmopathy.

The rearrangement uses TRBV12-3 or TRBV12-4 and TRBJ1-1, with D maybe TRBD1 (6 bases). The germline V and J ends were trimmed by 3 bases and 0 bases, with 14 bases remaining between them. The CDR3 contains 16 residues. The CDR3 protein is CASSLGTTLMNTEAFF. Written as DNA, the CDR3 is TGTGCCAGCAGTTTGGGGACAACTCTGATGAACACTGAAGCTTTCTTT.

This clonotype was recorded many times. This chain joins TRBV11-2 and TRBJ2-5; TRBD2 might be the D (5 bases). The CDR3 has 15 residues. V dropped 3 bases and J dropped 3 bases, with 14 bases sitting between them. CDR1 is SGHAT, CDR2 FQNNGV, per germline. The CDR3 DNA is TGTGCCAGCAGCTTGGGTGGATCGGGAAAAGAGACCCAGTACTTC. Translated, it gives CASSLGGSGKETQYF.

This clonotype has a count of ten or more. J is TRBJ2-5 and V is TRBV28, with 7 nucleotides matching TRBD2. Germline-derived CDR1 and CDR2 are MDHEN and SYDVKM. The CDR3 spans 15 residues. The V gene end was trimmed by 8 bases and the J gene end by 5 bases; junction bases not matched to a gene: 14. The CDR3, as DNA: TGTGCCAGCCCCCCCCGGGGAGGGGTGGGGGAGACCCAGTACTTC. Protein sequence: CASPPRGGVGETQYF.

This clonotype was recorded many times. This chain connects TRBV12-5 to TRBJ2-2; 9 bases agree with TRBD2. J gave up 2 bases and V 3 bases, and 7 bases lay outside the gene matches. The CDR3 contains 17 residues. The germline V gene has CDR1 LGHNT and CDR2 FRNRAP. CDR3 coding DNA: TGTGCTAGTGGTTTCGAGGCGCGGGAGGGTAACACCGGGGAGCTGTTTTTT. Encoded protein: CASGFEAREGNTGELFF.

This clonotype came up many times. V is TRBV7-9 and J is TRBJ1-2; TRBD1 is a possible D gene (6 bases). V lost 3 bases, J lost 5 bases, and 13 bases lay in between. This CDR3 spans 14 amino acids. CDR1 SEHNR and CDR2 FQNEAQ come from the germline V gene (reference sequence). In nucleotides, the CDR3 is TGTGCCAGCAGCTTCGAGGGGACACCTTATGGCTACACCTTC. Its translation: CASSFEGTPYGYTF.

Many counts were recorded for this clonotype. The chain is built from TRBV20-1 and TRBJ2-1; TRBD2 agrees at 12 bases. CDR3 length equals 17 residues. J lost 7 bases, V lost 0 bases, and 10 bases had no gene match. Germline V gene data show CDR1 as DFQATT and CDR2 as SNEGSKA (reference sequence). CDR3 loop: CSARDGSTSGSGNEQFF. The CDR3 DNA reads as TGCAGTGCTAGAGATGGATCGACTAGCGGGAGTGGGAATGAGCAGTTCTTC.

This clonotype has a count of ten or more. This chain uses TRBV28 with TRBJ1-1; no definite D call. Germline CDR1 reads MDHEN; CDR2 reads SYDVKM. This CDR3 region has 13 residues. The V end lost 2 bases, the J end lost 10 bases, and 14 bases lay between the germline ends. The CDR3 coding sequence is TGTGCCAGCAGTTTAAGGGCCGCGTTAAGAGCTTTCTTT. This sequence encodes CASSLRAALRAFF.

The rearrangement links TRBV2 to TRBJ2-5; 10 nucleotides agree with TRBD2. The CDR3 contains 16 residues. V trimming: 5 bases; J trimming: 1 base; junction bases outside the gene matches: 7. Germline V gives CDR1 SNHLY, CDR2 FYNNEI. The CDR3 spells CASSYGVAGGQETQYF. The CDR3 nucleotides read TGTGCCAGCAGTTACGGGGTAGCGGGAGGCCAAGAGACCCAGTACTTC.